This T cell receptor (beta chain) was recorded in a study of blood T cell repertoires in COVID-19. Turning to the study itself: The samples span acute and convalescent COVID-19 from the United States, Italy and Spain. The analysed material was cDNA or gDNA that came from T cells, B-cell-depleted T cells, or PBMCs.

The CDR3 runs 13 residues. Trimming cost V 6 bases and J 3 bases, with 12 bases left between them. CDR1 is SNHLY, CDR2 FYNNEI, per germline. Study processing details: Reference gene primers were amplified, and this amplification served to estimate nucleated cell counts. Here immunoSEQ multiplex PCR was the method, and the copy in TCRdb shows in-frame clones only, minus some. The V and J calls and clone size were taken over from that table, and D and trimming were inferred from the DNA. This sample carries approximately 46,000 clones, roughly 82% of them seen once, and the ten largest clones take roughly 2.7%.

The source is a woman in her sixties or seventies with acute or convalescent COVID-19. The rearrangement joins TRBV2 to TRBJ2-7; perhaps TRBD1 as D (6 bases). Sequenced input: peripheral blood. CDR3 protein: CASSIGQNYEQYF. The CDR3 DNA is TGTGCCAGCAGCATTGGACAGAACTACGAGCAGTACTTC.